The 29 T cell receptor beta chains in this list originate from one sample, sequenced in a study of T cells in tumors and immune-related adverse events. Measured with immunoSEQ multiplex PCR; TCRdb has only the in-frame clones, and not every one. The table records fewer than 25,000 clones, 75% to 95% of them present only once. The sequencing used lymph node tissue, collected from a patient treated with anti-PD-1 therapy. The receptors shown here come from a female donor with metastatic renal cell carcinoma.

J is TRBJ1-1 and V is TRBV28; 7 bases are shared with TRBD1. This CDR3 spans 12 amino acids. Germline CDR1 is MDHEN and CDR2 is SYDVKM. J gave up 3 bases and V 11 bases, and 6 bases lay outside the gene matches. Written as DNA, the CDR3 is TGTGCCTGTCACAGGGGATACACTGAAGCTTTCTTT. Protein: CACHRGYTEAFF.

The chain is built from TRBV18 and TRBJ1-3, with D tentatively TRBD1 (5 bases). Germline V CDR1 and CDR2: KGHSH, LQKENI. V was clipped by 2 bases and J by 1 base, with 12 bases between them. The CDR3 runs 16 residues. The CDR3 protein is CASSPGTGVSGNTIYF. CDR3 sequence (DNA): TGTGCCAGCTCACCAGGGACGGGAGTTTCTGGAAACACCATATATTTT.

This sequence joins TRBV6-6 and TRBJ1-6; unclear D gene. Per germline, CDR1 MNHNY and CDR2 SVGAGI (reference sequence). This CDR3 contains 13 residues. V was trimmed by 6 bases and J by 5 bases, leaving 8 bases between them. The CDR3 sequence: CASRTPNNSPLHF. CDR3 DNA: TGTGCCAGCAGGACACCGAATAATTCACCCCTCCACTTT.

J is TRBJ2-1 and V is TRBV15; 8 positions agree with TRBD1. This CDR3 has 15 amino acids. V lost 4 bases and J lost 2; bases outside the gene matches: 4. The germline gives CDR1 LNHNV, CDR2 YYDKDF (reference sequence). The CDR3 region has the DNA TGTGCCACCAGCACCGACAGGGGTGCCTACAATGAGCAGTTCTTC. Its protein product is CATSTDRGAYNEQFF.

The chain links TRBV5-1 to TRBJ1-4; D is perhaps TRBD1 (5 bases). Germline values: CDR1 SGHRS, CDR2 YFSETQ. V was shortened by 4 bases and J by 8 bases, with 15 bases between the two germline ends. There are 14 residues in the CDR3. CDR3 in amino acids: CASSLSGRQEKLFF. Here the CDR3 DNA reads TGCGCCAGCAGCCTCTCAGGGCGGCAAGAAAAACTGTTTTTT.

This chain uses TRBV2 with TRBJ1-1; D gene ambiguous. This CDR3 is 14 amino acids long. Trimming shortened V by 5 bases and J by 3 bases, and 13 bases separated the two germline ends. Germline CDR1 and CDR2: SNHLY and FYNNEI. CDR3: CASSSMTEDTEAFF. As DNA, the CDR3 is TGTGCCAGCAGTTCAATGACGGAGGACACTGAAGCTTTCTTT.

The chain employs TRBV7-9 and TRBJ2-1, with D perhaps assigned TRBD1 or TRBD2 (5 bases each). CDR3 length equals 16 residues. V was shortened by 1 base and J by 7 bases, with 17 bases between the two germline ends. From germline, CDR1 is SEHNR and CDR2 FQNEAQ (reference sequence). The DNA of the CDR3 is TGTGCCAGCAGCTTAGTTTCAGGGCTCGGGGCAAATGAGCAGTTCTTC. This sequence encodes CASSLVSGLGANEQFF.

V usage is TRBV19 and J usage is TRBJ2-6, with D perhaps TRBD2 (6 bases). The CDR3 covers 15 residues. Per germline, CDR1 LNHDA and CDR2 SQIVND (reference sequence). V lost 6 bases, J lost 2 bases, and 11 bases lay in between. The CDR3 is CASRSGLPGANVLTF. The DNA for the CDR3 is TGTGCCAGTAGATCGGGACTCCCTGGGGCCAACGTCCTGACTTTC.

The chain recombines TRBV5-7 with TRBJ1-2; no definite D call. TRBV5-7 is an ORF, and what it does is uncertain. The V gene lost 7 bases and the J gene lost 12 bases, with 22 bases spanning the gap. The CDR3 extends over 13 amino acids. DNA of the CDR3: TGTGCCAGCCCCACGAAGGACGAGTACAAGAACACCTTC. Protein sequence: CASPTKDEYKNTF.

CDR3 sequence (DNA): TGTGCCAGCAGCGTAGGGTCAGGGCCAGATACGCAGTATTTT. Translated, it gives CASSVGSGPDTQYF. The chain recombines TRBV9 with TRBJ2-3; D is perhaps TRBD1 (5 bases). The CDR3 sequence is 14 residues long. V was pared by 0 bases and J by 4 bases, with 9 bases between. In germline, CDR1 is SGDLS, CDR2 YYNGEE. The full variable domain, its missing parts supplied by reference TRBV9 and TRBJ2-3, is DSGVTQTPKHLITATGQRVTLRCSPRSGDLSVYWYQQSLDQGLQFLIQYYNGEERAKGNILERFSAQQFPDLHSELNLSSLELGDSALYFCASSVGSGPDTQYFGPGTRLTVL.

The chain links TRBV18 to TRBJ2-1; D unresolved. The CDR3 loop spans 12 amino acids. Trimming took 1 base from V and 7 from J, leaving 5 bases between them. Germline assignment: CDR1 KGHSH and CDR2 LQKENI. This chain's CDR3 is CASSPLTNEQFF. CDR3 sequence (DNA): TGTGCCAGCTCACCACTCACAAATGAGCAGTTCTTC.

The gene calls are TRBV19 and TRBJ2-5; either TRBD1 or TRBD2 may supply D (5 bases each). V dropped 7 bases and J dropped 0 bases, with 12 bases sitting between them. This CDR3 contains 14 residues. Germline V CDR1 and CDR2: LNHDA, SQIVND (reference sequence). The CDR3 coding sequence is TGTGCCAGTAAGGCCCCGGGACACCAAGAGACCCAGTACTTC. Protein sequence: CASKAPGHQETQYF.

This rearrangement joins TRBV7-8 to TRBJ1-1; D ambiguous. Trimming removed 0 bases at V and 0 bases at J, with 11 bases between. This CDR3 is 16 amino acids long. The V gene's germline CDR1 is SGHVS and CDR2 FQNEAQ. The DNA for the CDR3 is TGTGCCAGCAGCTTAGCGAGGTTCGAATTGAACACTGAAGCTTTCTTT. Amino acids: CASSLARFELNTEAFF.

V and J are TRBV5-6 and TRBJ2-1, with 10 positions matching TRBD2. This CDR3 is 15 amino acids long. V shed 1 base and J 12 bases; nucleotides not matched to a gene: 10. Germline V gene lookup returns CDR1 SGHDT and CDR2 YYEEEE. CDR3 sequence (DNA): TGTGCCAGCAGCTTGATCGCCCTAGCGGGGGTCCCGCAGTTCTTC. It translates to CASSLIALAGVPQFF.

This chain connects TRBV21-1 to TRBJ1-1; the D call in the table, TRBD1, was not verified against the DNA. TRBV21-1 is a known pseudogene. The CDR3 length is 17 residues. The CDR3 nucleotides read TGTGCCAGCAGCGAAAAGAGGTGGGCAGGGTTGAACACTGAAGCTTTCTTT. Amino acids: CASSEKRWAGLNTEAFF.

V and J are TRBV27 and TRBJ2-1, with D tentatively TRBD1 or TRBD2 (7 bases each). The CDR3 covers 16 residues. The V and J ends lost 5 bases and 6 bases respectively, with 20 bases between them. Germline loops: CDR1 MNHEY, CDR2 SMNVEV (reference sequence). CDR3 sequence (DNA): TGTGCCAGCAGTCAGCAGTTTGGCAGGGGGGGCAATGAGCAGTTCTTC. Translating gives CASSQQFGRGGNEQFF.

This chain connects TRBV6-6 to TRBJ1-2; D unresolved. V gave up 8 bases and J gave up 11 bases, with 12 bases separating them. The CDR3 loop spans 10 amino acids. The germline CDR1 and CDR2 sequences are MNHNY and SVGAGI (reference sequence). CDR3: CASGRMVYTF. The CDR3 DNA is TGTGCCAGCGGGAGGATGGTTTACACCTTC.

V and J are TRBV5-6 and TRBJ2-3; 8 nucleotides align to TRBD2. Trimming at V came to 5 bases and at J to 2 bases, leaving 10 bases not matched to a gene. The germline gives CDR1 SGHDT, CDR2 YYEEEE. The CDR3 is 16 amino acids. CDR3 nucleotides: TGTGCCAGCAGTTCAGATCGGGGGGGCCCCACAGATACGCAGTATTTT. The encoded protein is CASSSDRGGPTDTQYF.

This rearrangement joins TRBV25-1 to TRBJ1-4; D not resolved. V shed 6 bases and J shed 4 bases, with 9 bases lying between them. This CDR3 is 13 amino acids long. Per germline, CDR1 MGHDK and CDR2 SYGVNS. The CDR3 coding sequence is TGTGCCAGCAGAGACCAGGTTAATGAAAAACTGTTTTTT. It codes for CASRDQVNEKLFF.

The chain uses TRBV11-3 and TRBJ2-1; 12 positions match TRBD1. Germline loops: CDR1 SGHNT, CDR2 YENEEA. The CDR3 is 17 residues long. Losses at the gene ends were 6 bases for V and 8 bases for J; bases not matched to a gene: 14. The CDR3 loop reads CASSSGAGTGGNYEQFF. As DNA, the CDR3 is TGTGCCAGCAGTTCAGGGGCCGGGACAGGGGGCAACTATGAGCAGTTCTTC. Using reference TRBV11-3 and TRBJ2-1 for the parts outside the CDR3, the full variable domain is EAGVVQSPRYKIIEKKQPVAFWCNPISGHNTLYWYLQNLGQGPELLIRYENEEAVDDSQLPKDRFSAERLKGVDSTLKIQPAELGDSAVYLCASSSGAGTGGNYEQFFGPGTRLTVL.

V is TRBV21-1 and J is TRBJ2-2; TRBD1 is taken as the D call from the table, unchecked against the DNA. TRBV21-1 is tagged as a pseudogene. The CDR3 runs 19 residues. The CDR3 DNA reads TGTGCCAGCATCCCTTCTCGAGAGGGGACAGGGACGAACACCGGGGAGCTGTTTTTT. It specifies CASIPSREGTGTNTGELFF.

The CDR3 nucleotides read TGTGCCTGGAGGCGAGGCCGACTAGCGGGAGGGAAAAACATTCAGTACTTC. This sequence encodes CAWRRGRLAGGKNIQYF. The V gene is TRBV30, the J gene TRBJ2-4; 14 bases agree with TRBD2. This CDR3 has 17 residues. Germline CDR1 and CDR2: GTSNPN and SVGIG (reference sequence). Losses at the gene ends were 3 bases for V and 4 bases for J; bases not matched to a gene: 8.

This rearrangement joins TRBV19 to TRBJ2-3; D unresolved. Germline-derived CDR1 and CDR2 are LNHDA and SQIVND (reference sequence). The CDR3 loop spans 12 amino acids. The V end was cut by 5 bases, the J end by 2 bases, with 5 bases between. The CDR3 region has the DNA TGTGCCAGTAGTTATTCCACAGATACGCAGTATTTT. This encodes CASSYSTDTQYF.

The chain has TRBV5-1 and TRBJ2-1; 9 positions agree with TRBD2. Germline V CDR1 and CDR2: SGHRS, YFSETQ. This CDR3 contains 15 residues. Trimming cost V 3 bases and J 8 bases; bases outside gene matches: 9. DNA of the CDR3: TGCGCCAGCAGCTCAACTAGCGGGTCTACCTATGAGCAGTTCTTC. This translates into CASSSTSGSTYEQFF.

The chain recombines TRBV7-2 with TRBJ1-5; D is perhaps TRBD1 (5 bases). Germline loops: CDR1 SGHTA, CDR2 FQGNSA. CDR3 length: 15 amino acids. V shed 5 bases and J shed 3 bases, with 14 bases lying between them. Written as DNA, the CDR3 is TGTGCCAGCAGCGTCGCGGGACGGATCAATCAGCCCCAGCATTTT. Translation: CASSVAGRINQPQHF.

This clone was detected once. V is TRBV20-1 and J is TRBJ1-2; D not certain. Trimming pared 4 bases from V and 8 bases from J, leaving 11 bases between. Germline V gene lookup returns CDR1 DFQATT and CDR2 SNEGSKA (reference sequence). The CDR3 is 11 residues long. CDR3 in amino acids: CSATREVGYTF. CDR3 nucleotides: TGCAGTGCTACTAGGGAGGTGGGCTACACCTTC.

The chain carries TRBV18 and TRBJ2-1; a weak D match, TRBD1 (6 bases). CDR3 size: 10 residues. Germline-derived CDR1 and CDR2 are KGHSH and LQKENI. V lost 10 bases and J 6 bases, leaving 7 bases between the germline ends. CDR3: CATQGNEQFF. CDR3 sequence (DNA): TGTGCCACACAGGGCAATGAGCAGTTCTTC. Together with reference TRBV18 and TRBJ2-1, the CDR3 gives the full variable domain: NAGVMQNPRHLVRRRGQEARLRCSPMKGHSHVYWYRQLPEEGLKFMVYLQKENIIDESGMPKERFSAEFPKEGPSILRIQQVVRGDSAAYFCATQGNEQFFGPGTRLTVL.

This clone has a single count. CDR3 in amino acids: CASSLGGTGRVGTEAFF. The CDR3 nucleotides are TGTGCCAGCAGCTTGGGTGGGACAGGCCGAGTAGGGACTGAAGCTTTCTTT. The rearrangement links TRBV4-2 to TRBJ1-1; 8 bases align to TRBD1. V lost 5 bases and J lost 5; bases outside the gene matches: 16. This CDR3 has 17 residues. The germline gives CDR1 LGHNA, CDR2 YNFKEQ.

The chain carries TRBV6-1 and TRBJ1-1; D is undetermined. The CDR3 is made up of 15 amino acids. Germline V gene sequence: CDR1 MNHNS, CDR2 SASEGT. Trimming pared 0 bases from V and 2 bases from J, leaving 10 bases between. The CDR3 nucleotides are TGTGCCAGCAGTGAAGCGCGGACCTCCAACACTGAAGCTTTCTTT. The encoded protein is CASSEARTSNTEAFF.